The 24 T cell receptor beta chains below all came from one sample that was sequenced in a study of T-cell memory formation after mild COVID-19. TCRdb re-analysed the 5' RACE reads in MiXCR, keeping a single row per CDR3 protein. The data contain around 200,000 distinct CDR3 sequences, under 20% of them singletons. Specimen: PBMCs or a T cell subset sorted from them (not recorded which). These receptors all come from a man aged 18 to 30 who had mild COVID-19 (a few samples of this study predate the infection). Cell type and time point are not known.

This clonotype was seen many times. The chain uses TRBV28 and TRBJ2-5; D is uncertain. Deletions cut 4 bases from V and 7 bases from J, with 7 bases between. Per germline, CDR1 MDHEN and CDR2 SYDVKM. This CDR3 has 11 residues. As DNA, the CDR3 is TGTGCCAGCAGTTCCCTGGGGACCCAGTACTTC. This codes for CASSSLGTQYF.

This clonotype was seen repeatedly, ten times or more. The chain is built from TRBV7-2 and TRBJ2-3, with 11 bases fitting TRBD2. V lost 4 bases and J lost 3; bases outside the gene matches: 3. Germline values: CDR1 SGHTA, CDR2 FQGNSA. This CDR3 is built from 15 residues. The CDR3 nucleotides read TGTGCCAGCAGCTATAGCGGGGGGGAGACAGATACGCAGTATTTT. This translates into CASSYSGGETDTQYF.

The CDR3 sequence is CASSAPGGGNQPQHF. The CDR3 DNA is TGTGCCAGCAGTGCCCCAGGGGGAGGCAATCAGCCCCAGCATTTT. The V call is TRBV2, the J call TRBJ1-5, with 7 bases fitting TRBD1. The V gene end was trimmed by 4 bases and the J gene end by 2 bases; junction bases not matched to a gene: 5. CDR3 length: 15 amino acids. The V gene's germline CDR1 is SNHLY and CDR2 FYNNEI.

This clonotype was seen more than once but under ten times. This rearrangement joins TRBV15 to TRBJ2-7; no definite D call. The CDR3 has 14 residues. Germline lookup yields CDR1 LNHNV and CDR2 YYDKDF (reference sequence). V was clipped by 0 bases and J by 1 base, with 7 bases between them. CDR3 region: CATSRDEWSYEQYF. Here the CDR3 DNA reads TGTGCCACCAGCAGAGATGAATGGTCCTACGAGCAGTACTTC.

Only a few counts were recorded for this clonotype. The rearrangement uses TRBV6-5 and TRBJ1-5; D not resolved. The CDR3 consists of 13 residues. Germline-derived CDR1 and CDR2 are MNHEY and SVGAGI. V was pared by 6 bases and J by 9 bases, with 15 bases between. This CDR3 is CASSRGPARPQHF. DNA for the CDR3: TGTGCCAGCAGCCGCGGACCTGCGAGGCCCCAGCATTTT.

This clonotype occurred a few times. The gene calls are TRBV14 and TRBJ1-1; the D gene is possibly TRBD1 (5 bases). The CDR3 runs 12 residues. The germline V and J ends were trimmed by 3 bases and 8 bases, with 10 bases remaining between them. Germline V gives CDR1 SGHDN, CDR2 FVKESK. This CDR3 reads CASSHRTKEAFF. DNA of the CDR3: TGTGCCAGCAGCCATAGGACAAAGGAAGCTTTCTTT.

The chain employs TRBV20-1 and TRBJ2-5, with D tentatively TRBD1 (6 bases). Germline lookup yields CDR1 DFQATT and CDR2 SNEGSKA (reference sequence). The length of the CDR3 is 12 residues. Trimming took 5 bases from V and 4 from J, leaving 11 bases between them. The CDR3 DNA reads TGCAGTGCTCCGGACAGAGGAGAGACCCAGTACTTC. Residues: CSAPDRGETQYF.

V and J are TRBV7-6 and TRBJ1-1; D may be TRBD1 (5 bases). The V end lost 5 bases, the J end lost 7 bases, and 14 bases lay between the germline ends. The CDR3 has 13 amino acids. Germline values: CDR1 SGHVS, CDR2 FNYEAQ. CDR3 sequence reads: CASSHNRFLEAFF. CDR3 sequence (DNA): TGTGCCAGCAGCCACAACAGGTTCCTTGAAGCTTTCTTT.

This clonotype turned up a few times. V gene TRBV7-2 combines with J gene TRBJ1-3; D is uncertain. V lost 5 bases and J lost 0, with 14 bases in between. The V gene's germline CDR1 is SGHTA and CDR2 FQGNSA. This CDR3 comprises 16 residues. The CDR3 DNA follows: TGTGCCAGCAGCGACCGGGCCTACGCCTCTGGAAACACCATATATTTT. Amino acids: CASSDRAYASGNTIYF.

The chain recombines TRBV7-9 with TRBJ1-2, with D hard to call. The CDR3 runs to 11 residues. The germline gives CDR1 SEHNR, CDR2 FQNEAQ (reference sequence). V lost 2 bases, J lost 6 bases, and 4 bases lay in between. CDR3 amino acids: CASSLNDGYTF. CDR3 DNA sequence: TGTGCCAGCAGCTTAAACGATGGCTACACCTTC.

This clonotype was counted at least ten times. The chain has TRBV7-7 and TRBJ2-5; D might be TRBD2 (6 bases). Germline V gene lookup returns CDR1 SSHAT and CDR2 FNYEAQ (reference sequence). This CDR3 is 15 amino acids long. With 2 bases removed from V and 3 bases from J, the gap between germline ends came to 13 bases. Here the CDR3 DNA reads TGTGCCAGCAGCTTACGCCGGGGGTCCGAAGAGACCCAGTACTTC. Protein: CASSLRRGSEETQYF.

V gene TRBV6-2 or TRBV6-3 combines with J gene TRBJ2-2; 8 bases line up with TRBD2. The germline CDR1 and CDR2 sequences are MNHEY and SVGEGT. V shed 10 bases, J shed 2 bases, and the junction held 9 bases outside the gene matches. This CDR3 contains 15 residues. In DNA form, the CDR3 reads TGTGCCATCGGCGGGGGGTTACCAAACACCGGGGAGCTGTTTTTT. This translates into CAIGGGLPNTGELFF.

V usage is TRBV7-2 and J usage is TRBJ2-7, with TRBD2 matching over 9 bases. Trimming removed 1 base from V and 4 bases from J; junction bases left unmatched: 8. From germline, CDR1 is SGHTA and CDR2 FQGNSA. The CDR3 is made up of 16 amino acids. Written as DNA, the CDR3 is TGTGCCAGCAGCTTAGGTGGGGTAGCGGGGGTGTACGAGCAGTACTTC. Encoded protein: CASSLGGVAGVYEQYF.

The rearrangement uses TRBV5-8 and TRBJ1-6, with TRBD1 matching 8 bases. Germline V gives CDR1 SGHTS, CDR2 YDEGEE. J lost 9 bases, V lost 4 bases, and 3 bases had no gene match. The CDR3 spans 13 residues. CDR3 loop: CASSRQGASPLHF. The CDR3 coding sequence is TGTGCCAGCAGCAGGCAGGGGGCTTCACCCCTCCACTTT.

V gene TRBV20-1 combines with J gene TRBJ2-5, with 11 bases lining up with TRBD2. J gave up 4 bases and V 5 bases, and 9 bases lay outside the gene matches. This CDR3 is built from 15 residues. Germline CDR1 is DFQATT and CDR2 is SNEGSKA (reference sequence). The CDR3 sequence is CSAGRSGGAVETQYF. DNA for the CDR3: TGCAGTGCTGGACGTAGCGGGGGGGCCGTAGAGACCCAGTACTTC.

This clonotype was observed a handful of times. The gene calls are TRBV5-1 and TRBJ2-3; 9 positions match TRBD1. J lost 5 bases, V lost 4 bases, and 5 bases had no gene match. The germline CDR1 and CDR2 sequences are SGHRS and YFSETQ. The CDR3 totals 14 residues. The CDR3 sequence is CASSKGQGQDTQYF. DNA for the CDR3: TGCGCCAGCAGCAAGGGACAGGGTCAAGATACGCAGTATTTT. Together with reference TRBV5-1 and TRBJ2-3, the CDR3 gives the full variable domain: KAGVTQTPRYLIKTRGQQVTLSCSPISGHRSVSWYQQTPGQGLQFLFEYFSETQRNKGNFPGRFSGRQFSNSRSEMNVSTLELGDSALYLCASSKGQGQDTQYFGPGTRLTVL.

This clonotype occurred a few times. The rearrangement links TRBV4-2 to TRBJ2-3; maybe TRBD2 (6 bases). The CDR3 consists of 13 residues. Germline V gene data show CDR1 as LGHNA and CDR2 as YNFKEQ. Trimming took off 0 bases at V and 8 bases at J, with 9 bases between the two ends. The DNA of the CDR3 is TGTGCCAGCAGCCAAGATCTAGCGAGTACGCAGTATTTT. This translates into CASSQDLASTQYF.

This clonotype has just a few counts. This chain connects TRBV9 to TRBJ1-2; TRBD1 might be the D (6 bases). V was cut by 1 base and J by 4 bases, with 17 bases left in between. This CDR3 comprises 16 residues. CDR1 and CDR2 from the germline V gene are SGDLS and YYNGEE. This chain's CDR3 is CASSVSPQGQGYGYTF. CDR3 DNA: TGTGCCAGCAGCGTATCCCCCCAGGGGCAAGGCTATGGCTACACCTTC.

This clonotype has a handful of counts. An end of the junction differs from the germline gene, which may be a read error. The chain recombines TRBV7-6 with TRBJ2-7, with TRBD1 identical over 8 bases. This CDR3 is 14 amino acids long. Germline V gene sequence: CDR1 SGHVS, CDR2 FNYEAQ. The CDR3 coding sequence is TGTGCCACCAGCCCCAGACAGGGGCTCCCAGTGCAGTACTTC. It specifies CATSPRQGLPVQYF.

Ten or more counts support this clonotype. The chain carries TRBV2 and TRBJ2-7, with 7 bases that match TRBD1. Trimming at V came to 3 bases and at J to 0 bases, leaving 5 bases not matched to a gene. CDR3 size: 15 residues. Germline CDR1 SNHLY, CDR2 FYNNEI. The CDR3 DNA sequence: TGTGCCAGCAGTGAGGGACAGTTCTACTCCTACGAGCAGTACTTC. Protein product: CASSEGQFYSYEQYF.

The gene calls are TRBV20-1 and TRBJ1-4; TRBD1 agrees at 8 bases. Germline CDR1 and CDR2: DFQATT and SNEGSKA (reference sequence). The CDR3 extends over 15 amino acids. Trimming at V came to 1 base and at J to 6 bases, leaving 7 bases not matched to a gene. The chain's CDR3 is CSARVRTGSDEKLFF. The CDR3 nucleotides are TGCAGTGCTAGAGTTCGGACAGGGAGCGATGAAAAACTGTTTTTT.

This clonotype was seen many times. The chain joins TRBV5-5 to TRBJ2-5; 9 nucleotides agree with TRBD1. The V and J ends lost 3 bases and 4 bases, in that order; junction bases with no gene match: 13. This CDR3 is 17 amino acids long. Germline-derived CDR1 and CDR2 are SGHKS and YYEKEE (reference sequence). CDR3 bases: TGTGCCAGCAGCTCGCAACCGGGACAGGGAATTGGAGAGACCCAGTACTTC. Amino acid sequence: CASSSQPGQGIGETQYF. The full variable domain, its missing parts supplied by reference TRBV5-5 and TRBJ2-5, is DAGVTQSPTHLIKTRGQQVTLRCSPISGHKSVSWYQQVLGQGPQFIFQYYEKEERGRGNFPDRFSARQFPNYSSELNVNALLLGDSALYLCASSSQPGQGIGETQYFGPGTRLLVL.

The chain uses TRBV2 and TRBJ1-2; no firm D call. CDR1 is SNHLY, CDR2 FYNNEI, per germline. The ends were cut back, 7 bases at V and 4 bases at J, with 16 bases in the middle. The CDR3 consists of 14 residues. The CDR3 DNA follows: TGTGCCAGCAAGTCAGGAGGGCTATTCTATGGCTACACCTTC. Protein sequence: CASKSGGLFYGYTF.

This clonotype showed up just a few times. The chain couples TRBV12-3 or TRBV12-4 to TRBJ1-2; 9 positions match TRBD1. CDR3 size: 12 residues. Trimming cost V 8 bases and J 7 bases; bases outside gene matches: 5. Here the CDR3 DNA reads TGTGCCAGCTGTCGGGACAGGGTTGGCTACACCTTC. It codes for CASCRDRVGYTF.